The 20 T cell receptor beta chains below all came from one sample that was sequenced in a study of beta chain features in type 1 diabetes. Study outcomes and limitations: Among patients with Type 1 diabetes, TCRB CDR3s were moderately but significantly shorter in every one of the four CD4+ subsets.

No antigen has been assigned to these receptors. The investigators reverse transcribed all of the isolated RNA, so they sequenced expressed TCRB transcripts. Some clones are missing from TCRdb's copy, which holds only in-frame ones; the method was immunoSEQ multiplex PCR. This table holds more than 250,000 clones, 13% to 15% found once. Sequenced input: naive CD4+ T cells from blood. These receptors were obtained from a man aged 25-45 years with type 1 diabetes.

This chain uses TRBV2 with TRBJ2-5; TRBD2 aligns across 11 bases. The V gene's germline CDR1 is SNHLY and CDR2 FYNNEI. CDR3 length: 16 residues. The V and J ends lost 1 base and 5 bases, in that order; junction bases with no gene match: 6. The CDR3 loop is CASSEELAGAGETQYF. The DNA of the CDR3 is TGTGCCAGCAGTGAAGAACTAGCGGGAGCGGGTGAGACCCAGTACTTC.

The rearrangement uses TRBV11-2 and TRBJ2-5; the D gene is possibly TRBD1 (6 bases). The V end was cut by 5 bases, the J end by 5 bases, with 12 bases between. The CDR3 covers 13 residues. In germline, CDR1 is SGHAT, CDR2 FQNNGV. The CDR3 nucleotides read TGTGCCAGCAGCCCACAGGGATTCGAGACCCAGTACTTC. It specifies CASSPQGFETQYF.

This chain links TRBV7-2 with TRBJ2-5; D is possibly TRBD1 (6 bases). Germline assignment: CDR1 SGHTA and CDR2 FQGNSA. The V gene lost 1 base and the J gene lost 5 bases, with 14 bases spanning the gap. This CDR3 comprises 15 residues. The CDR3 sequence is CASSLGGGPLETQYF. The CDR3 nucleotides read TGTGCCAGCAGCTTAGGTGGGGGCCCTTTGGAGACCCAGTACTTC.

There are a few counts of this clone. For the CDR3, the DNA is TGCGCCAGCAGCCAAGAAATCGTCGCTAGCGGCGGGGAGACCCAGTACTTC. This gives the protein CASSQEIVASGGETQYF. This chain joins TRBV4-3 and TRBJ2-5, with 7 bases matching TRBD2. The length of the CDR3 is 17 residues. V dropped 0 bases and J dropped 5; count of bases not matched to a gene: 12. Germline CDR1 LGHNA, CDR2 YSLEER.

The CDR3 sequence: CASSLVKRLSTDTQYF. The CDR3, as DNA: TGTGCCAGCAGCTTGGTCAAGAGGTTGTCCACAGATACGCAGTATTTT. This chain links TRBV5-6 with TRBJ2-3; D not resolved. Between the trimmed V and J ends, which lost 0 bases and 2 bases, there was a span of 13 bases. The germline gives CDR1 SGHDT, CDR2 YYEEEE. The CDR3 extends over 16 amino acids.

The sample holds a few counts of this clone. The V and J genes are TRBV9 and TRBJ2-3; possibly TRBD2 for D (6 bases). V gave up 3 bases and J gave up 3 bases, with 11 bases separating them. This CDR3 contains 14 residues. Germline V CDR1 and CDR2: SGDLS, YYNGEE. CDR3 sequence: CASSEDGRTDTQYF. CDR3 sequence (DNA): TGTGCCAGCAGCGAAGACGGGAGAACAGATACGCAGTATTTT. Based on the CDR3 plus reference TRBV9 and TRBJ2-3, the full variable domain is DSGVTQTPKHLITATGQRVTLRCSPRSGDLSVYWYQQSLDQGLQFLIQYYNGEERAKGNILERFSAQQFPDLHSELNLSSLELGDSALYFCASSEDGRTDTQYFGPGTRLTVL.

This clone occurred a few times. The gene calls are TRBV30 and TRBJ1-1; 7 positions match TRBD1. Germline CDR1 reads GTSNPN; CDR2 reads SVGIG (reference sequence). After removal of 2 bases from V and 4 bases from J, the junction contained 1 base not matched to a gene. The CDR3 is 12 amino acids. This CDR3 reads CAWSSGGTEAFF. The CDR3 DNA reads as TGTGCCTGGAGTTCAGGGGGCACTGAAGCTTTCTTT.

This chain joins TRBV27 and TRBJ2-5, with 7 nucleotides matching TRBD1. This CDR3 has 13 amino acids. Germline V gene sequence: CDR1 MNHEY, CDR2 SMNVEV (reference sequence). Trimming took 6 bases from V and 4 from J; bases not matched to a gene: 5. The CDR3 spells CASSRQGGETQYF. The CDR3 nucleotides are TGTGCCAGCAGCCGACAGGGCGGAGAGACCCAGTACTTC.

The chain uses TRBV18 and TRBJ2-7; 12 bases are a match to TRBD2. Germline V gene sequence: CDR1 KGHSH, CDR2 LQKENI. The CDR3 sequence is 16 residues long. After removal of 2 bases from V and 0 bases from J, the junction contained 2 bases not matched to a gene. DNA for the CDR3: TGTGCCAGCTCACCAAGGGGACTAGCGGGCTCCTACGAGCAGTACTTC. The encoded protein is CASSPRGLAGSYEQYF.

The V gene is TRBV11-1, the J gene TRBJ2-1; 10 bases match TRBD2. V shed 0 bases and J 2 bases; nucleotides not matched to a gene: 7. There are 18 residues in the CDR3. The germline V gene has CDR1 SGHAT and CDR2 FQDESV (reference sequence). The CDR3 nucleotides read TGTGCCAGCAGCTTAGCGGCGTCTAGCGGGAGAGCCTACAATGAGCAGTTCTTC. It translates to CASSLAASSGRAYNEQFF.

This clone came up once. Sequence at one end of the junction differs from germline and may be a read error. The chain joins TRBV29-1 to TRBJ2-7, with D tentatively TRBD1 (7 bases). This CDR3 region has 15 residues. Germline lookup yields CDR1 SQVTM and CDR2 ANQGSEA. The DNA of the CDR3 is TGCAGCATTGAAGATCGAAAACAGGGGACTCCGGAGCAGTACTTC. It translates to CSIEDRKQGTPEQYF.

This clone has more than one count but fewer than ten. V and J are TRBV6-1 and TRBJ1-1; D gene unclear. The CDR3 runs to 12 residues. Trimming took off 2 bases at V and 10 bases at J, with 11 bases between the two ends. From germline, CDR1 is MNHNS and CDR2 SASEGT. The chain's CDR3 is CASSEHGSGAFF. The CDR3 DNA reads TGTGCCAGCAGTGAACATGGGTCGGGAGCTTTCTTT.

This clone was detected a few times. The V gene is TRBV5-6, the J gene TRBJ2-7, with D uncertain. The length of the CDR3 is 12 residues. Trimming took off 5 bases at V and 4 bases at J, with 10 bases between the two ends. Germline assignment: CDR1 SGHDT and CDR2 YYEEEE. The CDR3 sequence is CASSKRLYEQYF. In nucleotides, the CDR3 is TGTGCCAGCAGTAAACGACTTTACGAGCAGTACTTC.

This clone appeared a few times. The chain carries TRBV5-1 and TRBJ2-5, with TRBD2 matching 13 bases. CDR1 SGHRS and CDR2 YFSETQ come from the germline V gene. J was trimmed by 2 bases and V by 4 bases; bases with no gene match: 2. The CDR3 spans 15 residues. CDR3 amino acids: CASSTGLAGQETQYF. CDR3 coding DNA: TGCGCCAGCAGCACGGGACTAGCGGGACAAGAGACCCAGTACTTC.

The chain has TRBV5-1 and TRBJ2-2; D is perhaps TRBD1 (5 bases). The CDR3 sequence is 13 residues long. CDR1 SGHRS and CDR2 YFSETQ come from the germline V gene. V lost 6 bases to trimming and J lost 5 bases, with 11 bases between them. The CDR3 DNA follows: TGCGCCAGCATAGCAGGGTCGACCGGGGAGCTGTTTTTT. It yields the protein CASIAGSTGELFF.

The J gene is TRBJ2-7, the V gene TRBV29-1; 12 nucleotides match TRBD2. CDR3 length: 13 residues. J was trimmed by 3 bases and V by 6 bases; bases with no gene match: 3. The V gene's germline CDR1 is SQVTM and CDR2 ANQGSEA. The CDR3 spells CSVRLAGVYEQYF. The CDR3 coding sequence is TGCAGCGTACGACTAGCGGGAGTCTACGAGCAGTACTTC.

This clone was seen a handful of times. The chain employs TRBV5-4 and TRBJ2-5, with a tentative D call TRBD1 (5 bases). The CDR3 has 13 amino acids. Looked up from germline, CDR1 is SGHNT and CDR2 is YYREEE (reference sequence). V lost 4 bases, J lost 2 bases, and 9 bases lay in between. CDR3 bases: TGTGCCAGCAGCATTCAGGGACAAGAGACCCAGTACTTC. Translation gives CASSIQGQETQYF.

This chain connects TRBV2 to TRBJ2-2; D possibly corresponds to TRBD2 (5 bases). This CDR3 spans 13 amino acids. Germline CDR1 is SNHLY and CDR2 is FYNNEI. V dropped 7 bases and J dropped 2 bases, with 8 bases sitting between them. CDR3 region: CASKEENTGELFF. CDR3 DNA sequence: TGTGCCAGCAAGGAGGAAAACACCGGGGAGCTGTTTTTT.

V and J are TRBV4-3 and TRBJ1-1; TRBD1 is a possible D gene (6 bases). Germline assignment: CDR1 LGHNA and CDR2 YSLEER. V was pared by 0 bases and J by 2 bases, with 13 bases between. This CDR3 is built from 16 residues. The CDR3 protein is CASSQDLTGTNTEAFF. CDR3 coding DNA: TGCGCCAGCAGCCAAGATCTGACAGGAACAAACACTGAAGCTTTCTTT.

This clone was found a few times. This rearrangement joins TRBV2 to TRBJ1-5; D is perhaps TRBD1 (5 bases). Germline V CDR1 and CDR2: SNHLY, FYNNEI. The CDR3 totals 12 residues. Trimming cost V 0 bases and J 10 bases, with 7 bases left between them. The CDR3 nucleotides read TGTGCCAGCAGTGAAGCTAGGGGTCCCCAGCATTTT. Translated, it gives CASSEARGPQHF.